This T cell receptor beta chain was captured by sequencing in a study of T cell responses to AZD1222 COVID-19 vaccine (dated by TCRdb to the early 2020s). Notes on the research overall: AZD1222 recipients whose second dose came at about 4 weeks and those whose second dose came at about 12 weeks were combined into one group, since spike-specific TCR depth and breadth did not differ between the two schedules. Trial participants were enrolled by age into subgroups of 18-55, 56-69 and 70-plus years, and about 150, 27 and 61 TCR-sequenced participants, respectively, were included in these subgroups. TCR sequencing was performed for approximately 240 trial participants, of whom roughly 200 were given two doses of AZD1222 and some 25 were given two doses of MenACWY control vaccine.

According to the study, the label for this sample's time point signals: baseline before first vaccination. The vaccinee samples were drawn from two UK trials, COV001 and COV002, one of which was a single-blind randomized controlled phase 2/3 trial testing AZD1222 (ChAdOx1 nCoV-19) in healthy adults. Trial participant PBMC samples were collected at day 0 and day 28 after the second dose for TCRbeta chain sequencing. Comment on this clone: Its antigen is currently not known. No base qualities exist here, and no much larger clone lies one base off it.

General study outcomes and caveats: Participants were mostly white British and included more females than males, and it was suggested by the authors that clonal diversity may have been underestimated. The whole spike protein was spanned by vaccine-associated CD4 TCRs, and dominant responses were seen in regions 160-218 and 743-854. Conclusions about previously exposed vaccinees were limited because only a handful of AZD1222 recipients were SARS-CoV-2 seropositive at baseline. Spike-specific TCR breadth and depth rose significantly after two AZD1222 doses compared with day 0 and with MenACWY recipients. Nearly half of unique spike-specific TCRs reportedly recognized epitopes outside regions mutated in the B.1.351 and B.1.1.7 variants. The 56-69-year group was small, and its depth increase did not reach significance, likely because of low power. Because no day 14 peak-response samples were available, repertoires were characterized only after the peak T cell response.

The CDR3 regions of human TCRbeta chains were analyzed by immunosequencing. In the paper's pipeline: Repertoire TCRs were checked for matches against a reference library of SARS-CoV-2-specific TCRs that had been generated using the MIRA antigen-specificity platform. Breadth was defined as the fraction of unique TCRs that were SARS-CoV-2-associated. Depth was defined as the fraction of total T cells that were SARS-CoV-2-associated. Each spike-specific TCR was assigned to its reactive spike region and to a CD4 or CD8 class using the MIRA data. Log10-transformed breadth and depth values were compared by one-way ANOVA with Sidak's multiple comparisons tests. TCRdb mirrors the immuneACCESS table, restricted to in-frame sequences. Some clones are absent from its copies; in checked studies, under half trace to an unresolved V gene, and the reason for the others is unknown. V, J and clone size are taken as reported in that table, and D and trimming were inferred from the DNA itself. The sample yields around 180,000 clones; around 90% were counted once. 7.7% of the sample is in the top ten clones.

Cut back by 0 bases and 7 bases, the V and J ends lie 16 bases apart. Measured from the cysteine to the phenylalanine, the CDR3 is 16 residues long. The kept DNA is CDR3 alone, 48 bases in frame from the first base. The germline V gene encodes CDR1 SGHRS and CDR2 YFSETQ. Source: peripheral blood, taken on day 0 of AZD1222 vaccination. Rearrangement joined TRBV5-1 to TRBJ2-2; 5 matching bases give a weak D call of TRBD2. This TCR derives from an adult in good health. The CDR3 has the sequence CASSLVPGREGGELFF. The DNA sequence reads TGCGCCAGCAGCTTGGTCCCGGGGAGAGAGGGCGGGGAGCTGTTTTTT.